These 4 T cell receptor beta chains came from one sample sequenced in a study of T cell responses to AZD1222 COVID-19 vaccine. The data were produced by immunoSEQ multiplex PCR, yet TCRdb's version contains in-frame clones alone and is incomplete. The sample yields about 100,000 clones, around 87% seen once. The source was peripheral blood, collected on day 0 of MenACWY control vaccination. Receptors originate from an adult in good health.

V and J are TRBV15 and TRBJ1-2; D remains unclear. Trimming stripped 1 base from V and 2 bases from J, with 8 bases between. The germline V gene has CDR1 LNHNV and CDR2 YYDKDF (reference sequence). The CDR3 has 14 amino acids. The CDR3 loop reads CATSRGGLNYGYTF. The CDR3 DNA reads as TGTGCCACCAGCAGAGGAGGCTTGAACTATGGCTACACCTTC. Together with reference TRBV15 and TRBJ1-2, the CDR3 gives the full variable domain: DAMVIQNPRYQVTQFGKPVTLSCSQTLNHNVMYWYQQKSSQAPKLLFHYYDKDFNNEADTPDNFQSRRPNTSFCFLDIRSPGLGDTAMYLCATSRGGLNYGYTFGSGTRLTVV.

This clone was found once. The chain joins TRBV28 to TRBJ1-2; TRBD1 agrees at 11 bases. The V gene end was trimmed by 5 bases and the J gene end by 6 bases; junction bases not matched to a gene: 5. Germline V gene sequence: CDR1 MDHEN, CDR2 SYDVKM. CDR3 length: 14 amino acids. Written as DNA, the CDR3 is TGTGCCAGCAGTACAGGGACAGGGGGAAATGGCTACACCTTC. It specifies CASSTGTGGNGYTF.

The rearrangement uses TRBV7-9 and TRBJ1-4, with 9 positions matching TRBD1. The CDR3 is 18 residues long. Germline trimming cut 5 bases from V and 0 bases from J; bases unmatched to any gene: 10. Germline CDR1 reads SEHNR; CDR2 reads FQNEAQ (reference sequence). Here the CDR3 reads CASSIPNRGQTTNEKLFF. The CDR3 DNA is TGTGCCAGCAGCATACCCAACAGGGGGCAAACAACTAATGAAAAACTGTTTTTT. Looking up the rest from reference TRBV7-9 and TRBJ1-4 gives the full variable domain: DTGVSQNPRHKITKRGQNVTFRCDPISEHNRLYWYRQTLGQGPEFLTYFQNEAQLEKSRLLSDRFSAERPKGSFSTLEIQRTEQGDSAMYLCASSIPNRGQTTNEKLFFGSGTQLSVL.

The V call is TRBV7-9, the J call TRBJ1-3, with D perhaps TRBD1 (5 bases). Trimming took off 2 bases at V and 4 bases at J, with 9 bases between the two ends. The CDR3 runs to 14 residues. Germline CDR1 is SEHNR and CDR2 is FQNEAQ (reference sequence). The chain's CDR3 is CASSLLREGNTIYF. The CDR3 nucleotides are TGTGCCAGCAGCTTACTCAGGGAAGGAAACACCATATATTTT.